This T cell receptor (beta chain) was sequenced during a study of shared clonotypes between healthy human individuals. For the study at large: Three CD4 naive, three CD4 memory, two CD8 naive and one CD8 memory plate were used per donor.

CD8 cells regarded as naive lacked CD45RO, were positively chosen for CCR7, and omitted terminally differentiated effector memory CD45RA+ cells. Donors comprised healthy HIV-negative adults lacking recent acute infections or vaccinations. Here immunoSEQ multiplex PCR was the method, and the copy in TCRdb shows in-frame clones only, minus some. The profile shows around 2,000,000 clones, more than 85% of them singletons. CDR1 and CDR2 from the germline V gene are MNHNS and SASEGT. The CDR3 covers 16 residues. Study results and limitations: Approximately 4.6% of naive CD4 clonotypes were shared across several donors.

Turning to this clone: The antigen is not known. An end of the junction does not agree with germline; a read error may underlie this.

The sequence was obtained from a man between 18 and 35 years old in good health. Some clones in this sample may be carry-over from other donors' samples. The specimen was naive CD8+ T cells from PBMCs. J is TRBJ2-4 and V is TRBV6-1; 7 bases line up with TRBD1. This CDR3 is CASSDWVRGTKNIKYF. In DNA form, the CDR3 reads TGTGCCAGCAGTGATTGGGTCAGGGGGACCAAAAACATTAAGTACTTC.